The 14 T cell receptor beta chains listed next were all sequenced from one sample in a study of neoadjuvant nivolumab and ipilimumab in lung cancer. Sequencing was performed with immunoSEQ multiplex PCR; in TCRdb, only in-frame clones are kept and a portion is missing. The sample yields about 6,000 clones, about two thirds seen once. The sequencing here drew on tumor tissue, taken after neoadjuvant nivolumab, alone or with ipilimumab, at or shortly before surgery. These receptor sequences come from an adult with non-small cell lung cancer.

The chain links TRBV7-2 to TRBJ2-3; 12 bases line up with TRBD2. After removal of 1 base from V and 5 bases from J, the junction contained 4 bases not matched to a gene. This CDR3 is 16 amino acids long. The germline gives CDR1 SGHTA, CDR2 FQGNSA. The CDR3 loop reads CASSLGVGLAGDTQYF. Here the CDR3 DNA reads TGTGCCAGCAGCTTAGGGGTGGGACTAGCGGGAGATACGCAGTATTTT.

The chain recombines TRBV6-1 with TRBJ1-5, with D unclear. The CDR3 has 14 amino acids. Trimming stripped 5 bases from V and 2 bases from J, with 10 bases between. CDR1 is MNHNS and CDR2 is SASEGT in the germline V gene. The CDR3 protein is CASSLTEGNQPQHF. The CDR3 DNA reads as TGTGCCAGCAGTTTGACTGAGGGCAATCAGCCCCAGCATTTT.

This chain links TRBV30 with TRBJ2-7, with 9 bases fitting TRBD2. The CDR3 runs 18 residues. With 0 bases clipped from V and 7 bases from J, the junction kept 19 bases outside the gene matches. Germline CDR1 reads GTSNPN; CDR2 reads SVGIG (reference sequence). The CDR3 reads CAWSVWSWGTSQPKEQYF. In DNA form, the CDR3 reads TGTGCCTGGAGTGTATGGTCTTGGGGGACTAGCCAGCCAAAGGAGCAGTACTTC.

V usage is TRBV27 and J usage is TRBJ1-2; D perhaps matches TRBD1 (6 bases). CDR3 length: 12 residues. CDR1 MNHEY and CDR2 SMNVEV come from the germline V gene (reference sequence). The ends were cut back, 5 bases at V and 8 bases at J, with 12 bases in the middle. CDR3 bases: TGTGCCAGCAGTCTCAGGGGTGGAGGCTACACCTTC. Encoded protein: CASSLRGGGYTF.

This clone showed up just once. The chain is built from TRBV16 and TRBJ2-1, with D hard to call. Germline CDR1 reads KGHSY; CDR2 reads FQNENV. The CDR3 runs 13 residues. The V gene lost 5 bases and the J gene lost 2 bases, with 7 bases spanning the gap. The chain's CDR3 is CASSEEAYNEQFF. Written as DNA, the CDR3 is TGTGCCAGCAGCGAGGAAGCCTACAATGAGCAGTTCTTC.

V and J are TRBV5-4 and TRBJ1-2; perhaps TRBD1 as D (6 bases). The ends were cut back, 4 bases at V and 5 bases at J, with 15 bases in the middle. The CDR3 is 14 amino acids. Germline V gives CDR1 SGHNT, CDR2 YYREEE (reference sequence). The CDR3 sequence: CASSAEQGEYGYTF. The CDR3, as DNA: TGTGCCAGCAGCGCGGAACAGGGTGAATATGGCTACACCTTC.

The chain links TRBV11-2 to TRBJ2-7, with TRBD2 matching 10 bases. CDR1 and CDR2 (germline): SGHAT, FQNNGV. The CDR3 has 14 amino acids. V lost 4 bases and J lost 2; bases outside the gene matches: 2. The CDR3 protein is CASSSSGRAYEQYF. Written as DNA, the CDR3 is TGTGCCAGCAGCTCAAGCGGGAGGGCCTACGAGCAGTACTTC. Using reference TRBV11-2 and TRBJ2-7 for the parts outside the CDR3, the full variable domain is EAGVAQSPRYKIIEKRQSVAFWCNPISGHATLYWYQQILGQGPKLLIQFQNNGVVDDSQLPKDRFSAERLKGVDSTLKIQPAKLEDSAVYLCASSSSGRAYEQYFGPGTRLTVT.

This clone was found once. The CDR3 is CASSLWWPRQGITEAFF. CDR3 nucleotides: TGTGCCAGCAGTTTATGGTGGCCCCGACAGGGTATTACTGAAGCTTTCTTT. The genes are TRBV28 and TRBJ1-1; 7 bases align to TRBD1. There are 17 residues in the CDR3. Germline V lookup: CDR1 MDHEN, CDR2 SYDVKM. Losses at the gene ends were 0 bases for V and 5 bases for J; bases not matched to a gene: 12. The full variable domain, with the rest looked up from reference TRBV28 and TRBJ1-1, is DVKVTQSSRYLVKRTGEKVFLECVQDMDHENMFWYRQDPGLGLRLIYFSYDVKMKEKGDIPEGYSVSREKKERFSLILESASTNQTSMYLCASSLWWPRQGITEAFFGQGTRLTVV.

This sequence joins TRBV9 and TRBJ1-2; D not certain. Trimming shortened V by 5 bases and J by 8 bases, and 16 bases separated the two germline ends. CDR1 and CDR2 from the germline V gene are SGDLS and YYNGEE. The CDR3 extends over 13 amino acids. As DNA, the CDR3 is TGTGCCAGCAGGCGAGGAGAGGAGGGAGGCTACACCTTC. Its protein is CASRRGEEGGYTF.

DNA for the CDR3: TGTGCCAGCAGCTTAGTGGCGGGGTACGAGCAGTACTTC. Translating it yields CASSLVAGYEQYF. This chain links TRBV11-3 with TRBJ2-7; tentative D call: TRBD2 (6 bases). V was pared by 1 base and J by 4 bases, with 8 bases between. Germline V gene data show CDR1 as SGHNT and CDR2 as YENEEA. CDR3 length equals 13 residues.

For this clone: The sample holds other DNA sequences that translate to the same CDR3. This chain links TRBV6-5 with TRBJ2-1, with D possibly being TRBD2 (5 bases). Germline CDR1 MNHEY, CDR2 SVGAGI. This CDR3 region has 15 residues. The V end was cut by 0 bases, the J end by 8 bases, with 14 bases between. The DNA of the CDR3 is TGTGCCAGCAGTTACTCGAGGGATCCCTCGGATGAGCAGTTCTTC. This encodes CASSYSRDPSDEQFF.

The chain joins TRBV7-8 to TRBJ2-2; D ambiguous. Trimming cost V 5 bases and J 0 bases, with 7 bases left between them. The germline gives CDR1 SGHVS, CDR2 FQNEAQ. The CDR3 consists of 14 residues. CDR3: CASSPWANTGELFF. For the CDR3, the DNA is TGTGCCAGCAGCCCTTGGGCGAACACCGGGGAGCTGTTTTTT.

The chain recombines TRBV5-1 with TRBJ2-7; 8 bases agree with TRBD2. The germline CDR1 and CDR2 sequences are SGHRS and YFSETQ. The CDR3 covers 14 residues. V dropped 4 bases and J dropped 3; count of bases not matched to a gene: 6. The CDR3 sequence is CASSIGLASYEQYF. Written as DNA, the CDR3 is TGCGCCAGCAGCATCGGACTAGCAAGCTACGAGCAGTACTTC.

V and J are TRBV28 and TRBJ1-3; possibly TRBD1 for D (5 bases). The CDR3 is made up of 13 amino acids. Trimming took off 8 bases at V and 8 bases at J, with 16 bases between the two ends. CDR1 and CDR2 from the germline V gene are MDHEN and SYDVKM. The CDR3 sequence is CASLSGEGDTIYF. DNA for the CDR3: TGTGCCAGCCTCTCGGGGGAGGGAGACACCATATATTTT.